This T cell receptor beta chain came from a study of blood T cells in healthy people across ages. Alongside a J-beta primer mix, a sample-barcoded 5' primer served in a second PCR lasting about 6 to 12 cycles. TCRdb re-called the 5' RACE reads with MiXCR, one entry per CDR3 protein. Among some 1.4 million distinct CDR3 sequences listed, about 43% were seen once. In the case of this clonotype: Its antigen is not known.

Germline V gives CDR1 SQVTM, CDR2 ANQGSEA. This CDR3 has 14 residues. The V and J ends lost 4 bases and 9 bases respectively, with 16 bases between them. Study results and caveats: Roughly linear declines in TCR beta diversity per million T cells occurred with age. Naive CD4+ cells and diversity were both higher in long-lived donors than in aged donors. Strong correlation was found linking TCR beta diversity to naive T cell percentage. The donors' CMV status was not determined, possibly confounding changes in expanded clonotypes.

The sequenced sample consisted of blood. V usage is TRBV29-1 and J usage is TRBJ1-6; no clear D. This clonotype was sampled from a woman between 18 and 30 years old in good health. The CDR3: CSVGEGSRGSPLHF. Here the CDR3 DNA reads TGCAGCGTTGGTGAGGGTAGCCGGGGTTCACCCCTCCACTTT.